The 14 T cell receptor beta chains listed next were all sequenced from one sample in a study of blood T cells in healthy people across ages. Through a sample-barcoded 5' primer and a J-beta primer mix, a second PCR was run for about 7 to 12 cycles. TCRdb reprocessed the 5' RACE reads via MiXCR and lists one record per CDR3 protein. This sample has some 1.5 million distinct CDR3 sequences; over 25% occur once, and the top ten carry roughly 8%. The sequenced sample was blood. These receptors were collected from a woman aged 25 to 45 in good health.

At least ten counts were recorded for this clonotype. The V gene is TRBV29-1, the J gene TRBJ2-4, with D perhaps TRBD2 (5 bases). V lost 3 bases and J 2 bases, leaving 11 bases between the germline ends. Per germline, CDR1 SQVTM and CDR2 ANQGSEA. CDR3 length: 14 amino acids. CDR3 coding DNA: TGCAGCGTTGACGTCCGAGGGACCAAAAACATTCAGTACTTC. The encoded protein is CSVDVRGTKNIQYF.

The J gene is TRBJ2-5, the V gene TRBV5-1, with TRBD2 as a possible D gene (7 bases). CDR3 length: 15 residues. V shed 0 bases and J shed 4 bases, with 13 bases lying between them. Germline CDR1 SGHRS, CDR2 YFSETQ. CDR3 nucleotide sequence: TGCGCCAGCAGCTTGGCGCGGGGGCAAGGAGAGACCCAGTACTTC. It is translated as CASSLARGQGETQYF.

Many counts were recorded for this clonotype. The gene calls are TRBV6-1 and TRBJ2-1; 10 nucleotides align to TRBD2. CDR3 length: 16 residues. CDR1 MNHNS and CDR2 SASEGT come from the germline V gene. The ends lost 7 bases at V and 0 bases at J; junction bases unmatched: 6. The CDR3, as DNA: TGTGCCAGCACAAGCGGGAGGGCTAGCTCCTACAATGAGCAGTTCTTC. Translated: CASTSGRASSYNEQFF.

The gene calls are TRBV28 and TRBJ2-5, with D tentatively TRBD2 (7 bases). The V end lost 6 bases, the J end lost 3 bases, and 17 bases lay between the germline ends. The germline V gene encodes CDR1 MDHEN and CDR2 SYDVKM. The CDR3 contains 15 residues. In DNA form, the CDR3 reads TGTGCCAGCAGGTTACGGGGGGCAGGGAAAGAGACCCAGTACTTC. Translating gives CASRLRGAGKETQYF.

This clonotype was seen many times. This rearrangement joins TRBV20-1 to TRBJ2-5, with D perhaps assigned TRBD1 or TRBD2 (5 bases each). Per the germline V gene, CDR1 is DFQATT and CDR2 is SNEGSKA (reference sequence). Between the trimmed V and J ends, which lost 0 bases and 5 bases, there was a span of 16 bases. This CDR3 is 15 amino acids long. The CDR3 DNA reads as TGCAGTGCTAGAGACGCCACGGGGCTAGGGGAGACCCAGTACTTC. Residues: CSARDATGLGETQYF.

This clonotype was seen repeatedly, ten times or more. The chain recombines TRBV7-8 with TRBJ1-5; 10 bases are shared with TRBD1. V gave up 1 base and J gave up 0 bases; unmatched junction bases: 3. The CDR3 extends over 17 amino acids. CDR1 and CDR2 (germline): SGHVS, FQNEAQ. CDR3 nucleotides: TGTGCCAGCAGCTTAGTTAGGGACAGGGGTAGCAATCAGCCCCAGCATTTT. Translated, it gives CASSLVRDRGSNQPQHF.

The V call is TRBV7-9, the J call TRBJ1-5; 7 positions agree with TRBD1. Germline CDR1 SEHNR, CDR2 FQNEAQ (reference sequence). The CDR3 runs 16 residues. The trim removed 5 bases at V and 0 bases at J, leaving 7 bases unmatched. CDR3 DNA: TGTGCCAGCAGCGGGACAGCCCTTAATAGCAATCAGCCCCAGCATTTT. Translating it yields CASSGTALNSNQPQHF.

This clonotype was detected only a few times. The chain uses TRBV10-3 and TRBJ2-7, with 9 nucleotides matching TRBD2. Losses at the gene ends were 3 bases for V and 4 bases for J; bases not matched to a gene: 16. There are 18 residues in the CDR3. Looked up from germline, CDR1 is ENHRY and CDR2 is SYGVKD. In nucleotides, the CDR3 is TGTGCCATCAGTGATACCGGACAACCTAGCGGGGTCAGATACGAGCAGTACTTC. Its protein is CAISDTGQPSGVRYEQYF.

This clonotype appeared a few times. This rearrangement joins TRBV7-9 to TRBJ2-1, with D unresolved. The CDR3 has 15 residues. In germline, CDR1 is SEHNR, CDR2 FQNEAQ (reference sequence). Trimming left V 5 bases short and J 0 bases short, with 11 bases between. The CDR3 DNA reads TGTGCCAGCAGCCCGATGAAGGACTCCTACAATGAGCAGTTCTTC. Its protein is CASSPMKDSYNEQFF.

This chain uses TRBV5-5 with TRBJ1-5, with D perhaps matching TRBD1 (5 bases). The CDR3 consists of 13 residues. The germline V and J ends were trimmed by 4 bases and 6 bases, with 11 bases remaining between them. Germline assignment: CDR1 SGHKS and CDR2 YYEKEE (reference sequence). The DNA of the CDR3 is TGTGCCAGCAGCCACGACAGTTTTCAGCCCCAGCATTTT. Translating gives CASSHDSFQPQHF.

This clonotype was detected ten times or more. J is TRBJ2-1 and V is TRBV18; D uncertain. Trimming removed 8 bases from V and 9 bases from J, with 14 bases in between. The length of the CDR3 is 12 residues. Germline values: CDR1 KGHSH, CDR2 LQKENI. In DNA form, the CDR3 reads TGTGCCAGCAGTCCCCCCGGTGGTGAGCAGTTCTTC. Translating gives CASSPPGGEQFF. The variable domain in full, completed from reference TRBV18 and TRBJ2-1, reads NAGVMQNPRHLVRRRGQEARLRCSPMKGHSHVYWYRQLPEEGLKFMVYLQKENIIDESGMPKERFSAEFPKEGPSILRIQQVVRGDSAAYFCASSPPGGEQFFGPGTRLTVL.

This clonotype has just a few counts. This chain links TRBV3-1 with TRBJ1-1, with D maybe TRBD1 (6 bases). Between the trimmed V and J ends, which lost 1 base and 3 bases, there was a span of 9 bases. This CDR3 contains 14 residues. Germline CDR1 and CDR2: LGHDT and YNNKEL (reference sequence). This CDR3 reads CASSQVAGDTEAFF. The CDR3 coding sequence is TGTGCCAGCAGCCAAGTCGCAGGGGACACTGAAGCTTTCTTT.

The J gene is TRBJ2-5, the V gene TRBV6-2 or TRBV6-3; weak D call: TRBD2 (6 bases). The V gene lost 8 bases and the J gene lost 0 bases, with 37 bases spanning the gap. Looked up from germline, CDR1 is MNHEY and CDR2 is SVGEGT. The CDR3 has 22 residues. CDR3 sequence: CASCRGGGGLIESWGDQETQYF. CDR3 coding DNA: TGTGCCAGCTGCCGTGGCGGCGGCGGGCTGATTGAGTCTTGGGGGGACCAAGAGACCCAGTACTTC.

Points on this clonotype: The germline gene is not matched at one end of the junction; a read error may be the cause. J is TRBJ2-3 and V is TRBV7-2; D possibly uses TRBD1 or TRBD2 (7 bases each). The CDR3 length is 16 residues. The germline V gene encodes CDR1 SGHTA and CDR2 FQGNSA. The CDR3 nucleotides are TGTGCCAGCAGTTTAGGCAGGGGGGAGGGGGGGGATACGCAGTATTTT. Amino acid sequence: CASSLGRGEGGDTQYF.